Listed below are T cell receptor beta chains from one sample, sequenced in a study of blood T cell repertoires in COVID-19. TCRdb's copy holds only in-frame clones and misses some; the assay was immunoSEQ multiplex PCR. The sample includes about 58,000 clones, more than 60% of them seen just once. The sample taken for sequencing was peripheral blood. The receptors were gathered from a human donor in a cohort sampled during active COVID-19. Both conserved end residues are part of each CDR3. A D gene is named only where the DNA matches it firmly. The size field is filled for only some rows; it gives once, few, many or a size class.

j_call,v_call,clone_size,d_call,cdr3_aa,cdr3_nt
TRBJ2-7,TRBV27,.,.,CASSFEARVREQYF,TGTGCCAGCAGTTTTGAGGCCAGGGTGCGAGAGCAGTACTTC
TRBJ2-7,TRBV3-1/TRBV3-2,.,.,CASSPIGTPIYEQYF,TGTGCCAGCAGCCCTATCGGGACACCTATTTACGAGCAGTACTTC
TRBJ2-3,TRBV5-1,few,TRBD1,CASSLGTGATTDTQYF,TGCGCCAGCAGCTTGGGGACAGGGGCGACTACAGATACGCAGTATTTT
TRBJ1-2,TRBV5-6,.,.,CATSPRRRTNRYGYTF,TGTGCCACCAGCCCACGGAGGAGGACTAATCGGTATGGCTACACCTTC
TRBJ2-7,TRBV7-9,.,.,CASSSRLLRQAHYEQYF,TGTGCCAGCAGCTCCCGACTATTAAGACAAGCACACTACGAGCAGTACTTC
TRBJ2-7,TRBV18,once,TRBD1,CASSETSGTVYREQYF,TGTGCCAGCTCGGAAACCTCCGGGACAGTCTATAGGGAGCAGTACTTC
TRBJ1-1,TRBV19,.,.,CASSLQTTNTEAFF,TGTGCCAGTAGTTTGCAGACAACGAACACTGAAGCTTTCTTT
TRBJ2-7,TRBV6-6,.,.,CASSRDTNYEQYF,TGTGCCAGCAGTCGGGACACCAACTACGAGCAGTACTTC
TRBJ2-7,TRBV6-5,.,TRBD2,CASKQRDSYEQYF,TGTGCCAGCAAGCAGCGGGACTCCTACGAGCAGTACTTC
TRBJ2-7,TRBV6-5,.,TRBD1,CASADRRSHYYEQYF,TGTGCCAGCGCGGACAGGAGATCACACTACTACGAGCAGTACTTC
TRBJ2-6,TRBV7-2,once,.,CASSLAISGANVLTF,TGTGCCAGCAGCTTAGCCATCTCTGGGGCCAACGTCCTGACTTTC
TRBJ1-2,TRBV14,.,TRBD1,CASSLGQGNYGYTF,TGTGCCAGCAGCCTGGGACAGGGGAACTATGGCTACACCTTC
TRBJ2-7,TRBV12-5,.,TRBD1,CASGPDRGSYEQYF,TGTGCTAGTGGTCCGGACAGGGGGTCCTACGAGCAGTACTTC
TRBJ2-7,TRBV7-9,.,.,CASSPRAYEQYF,TGTGCCAGCAGCCCCAGGGCTTACGAGCAGTACTTC
TRBJ2-7,TRBV29-1,.,TRBD1,CSVGPTGGYEQYF,TGCAGCGTGGGCCCGACAGGGGGCTACGAGCAGTACTTC
TRBJ1-3,TRBV9,.,TRBD1,CASSPDGTGGKGNTIYF,TGTGCCAGCAGCCCCGACGGGACAGGGGGAAAGGGAAACACCATATATTTT
TRBJ1-6,TRBV19,.,TRBD1,CASSIAGTGDGSPLHF,TGTGCCAGTAGTATAGCTGGGACAGGGGATGGTTCACCCCTCCACTTT